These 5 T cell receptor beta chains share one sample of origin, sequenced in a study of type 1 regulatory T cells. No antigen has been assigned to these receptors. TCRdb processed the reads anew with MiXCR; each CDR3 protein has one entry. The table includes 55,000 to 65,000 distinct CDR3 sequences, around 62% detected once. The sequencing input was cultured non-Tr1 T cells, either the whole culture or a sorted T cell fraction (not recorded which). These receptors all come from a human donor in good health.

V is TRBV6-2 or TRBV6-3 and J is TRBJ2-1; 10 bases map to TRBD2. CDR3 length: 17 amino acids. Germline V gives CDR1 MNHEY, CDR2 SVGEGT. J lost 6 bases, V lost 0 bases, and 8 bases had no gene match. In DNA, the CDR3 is TGTGCCAGCAGTTACTCCTTAACTAGCGGGAAAATCAATGAGCAGTTCTTC. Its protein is CASSYSLTSGKINEQFF.

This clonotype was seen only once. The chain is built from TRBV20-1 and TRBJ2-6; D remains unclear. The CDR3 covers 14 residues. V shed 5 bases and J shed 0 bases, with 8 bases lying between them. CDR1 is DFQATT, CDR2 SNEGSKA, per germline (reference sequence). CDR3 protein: CSARDDSGANVLTF. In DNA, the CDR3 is TGCAGTGCTCGTGACGACTCTGGGGCCAACGTCCTGACTTTC.

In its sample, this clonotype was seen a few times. CDR3 in amino acids: CASGRTTDTQYF. Here the CDR3 DNA reads TGTGCCAGCGGGAGGACCACAGATACGCAGTATTTT. The chain recombines TRBV12-3 or TRBV12-4 with TRBJ2-3, with D possibly TRBD2 on 6 matching bases. The CDR3 covers 12 residues. V shed 8 bases and J shed 2 bases, with 8 bases lying between them.

CDR3 bases: TGTGCCAGCAGCTTAATTCGGGGGAAACCGAATACGCAGTATTTT. It specifies CASSLIRGKPNTQYF. The rearrangement links TRBV7-2 to TRBJ2-3; weak D call: TRBD2 (6 bases). The CDR3 length is 15 residues. Germline loops: CDR1 SGHTA, CDR2 FQGNSA. Trimming shortened V by 2 bases and J by 7 bases, and 16 bases separated the two germline ends.

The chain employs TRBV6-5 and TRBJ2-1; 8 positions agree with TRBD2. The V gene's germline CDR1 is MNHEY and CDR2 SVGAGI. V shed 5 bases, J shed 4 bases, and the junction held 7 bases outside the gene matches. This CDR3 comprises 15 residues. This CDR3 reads CASSVIAGTYNEQFF. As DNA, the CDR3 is TGTGCCAGCAGTGTTATAGCGGGGACGTACAATGAGCAGTTCTTC.